This T cell receptor beta chain was documented in a study of T cells after yellow fever vaccination. General study points: Weaker, the secondary response had a peak occurring faster, on day 5 versus 15.

As for this clonotype: Its antigen is not identified.

One entry per CDR3 protein results from TCRdb running MiXCR on the 5' RACE reads. The sample consists of around 250,000 distinct CDR3 sequences, 6.9% of them appearing once. CDR3 length: 17 amino acids. The germline V gene encodes CDR1 MDHEN and CDR2 SYDVKM. J lost 3 bases, V lost 5 bases, and 12 bases had no gene match. This TCR was sampled from a man between 25 and 39 years old who received the YFV17D yellow fever vaccine. V usage is TRBV28 and J usage is TRBJ2-1; TRBD2 matches at 8 bases. Sequences were derived from CD4+ T cells sorted from PBMCs, sampled 15 days after the yellow fever booster vaccination. Written as DNA, the CDR3 is TGTGCCAGCAGTACCAGTTCTAGCGGGCATCGCTACAATGAGCAGTTCTTC. Its translation: CASSTSSSGHRYNEQFF.